This T cell receptor (beta chain) was found in a study of cytomegalovirus exposure and HLA in healthy donors. Whole-study context: T cells numbering about 200 million yielded 90 million to 140 million unique TCR beta sequences in an earlier analysis. General observations from the study: HLA alleles showed associations with 16,951 TCR beta sequences in a later analysis, at a 0.05 false discovery rate. The study designated 150 or so TCR beta chains cytomegalovirus-associated.

Details on this clone: Its target is unknown.

Germline values: CDR1 MDHEN, CDR2 SYDVKM. Trimming left V 5 bases short and J 14 bases short, with 19 bases between. This CDR3 is built from 14 residues. PCR used 60 Vbeta primers and 13 Jbeta primers. Clones were sequenced by immunoSEQ multiplex PCR, and TCRdb holds only the in-frame ones, with some missing. The table shows 250,000 to 350,000 clones, with 86% occurring only once. The sequence came from a man aged 40-55 years in good health and CMV-seropositive. Sequencing input: PBMCs. The gene calls are TRBV28 and TRBJ1-6; D gene unclear. CDR3 DNA: TGTGCCAGCAGTACCTGGACGGTGAGGGAAGCCCTCCACTTT. This translates into CASSTWTVREALHF.